Sequencing of this TCR beta chain was carried out in a study of blood T cell repertoires in COVID-19 (dated by TCRdb to about 2020). With respect to the entire study: Samples from collaborators originated in the United States, Italy and Spain and spanned both the acute and convalescent phases of COVID-19. HLA class I and class II types, where available, came from metadata supplied by the sample provider rather than from assay-based typing. Samples were obtained from the ongoing ImmuneRACE study (first 160 participants) and from about 1,300 subjects provided by 6 global collaborators. The prospective study material was composed of cDNA or gDNA derived from T cells, B-cell-depleted T cells, or PBMCs. The dataset comprised deeply sampled blood TCRbeta repertoires from subjects exposed to, actively infected with, or recovered from COVID-19. The repertoires were released in a freely available public database meant as a resource for research on the immune response to SARS-CoV-2. Nearly every sample came with metadata listing a de-identified subject ID, COVID-19 status, age in years and sex. Study-wide conclusions, independent of this receptor: Clinical and demographic metadata were provided uncurated, with the amount varying by source and participant.

The immunoSEQ Assay, a bias-controlled multiplex PCR, was used to amplify TCRbeta CDR3 regions from genomic DNA. In the source study's methods: The number of nucleated cells in each sample was estimated by amplification of reference gene primers within the assay. To quantify the absolute abundance of each unique TCRbeta CDR3 rearrangement, sequence reads were collapsed and filtered. For each sample, productive Simpson clonality was calculated as the square root of Simpson's diversity index across productive rearrangements. As stored in TCRdb, this immuneACCESS dataset retains in-frame rearrangements with V and J assigned. A fraction of the clones does not appear; measured against another copy, unresolved V genes explain less than half of the discrepancy, and the remainder lacks a known reason. V and J calls and clone size are those listed in that table; D and trimming were worked out from the DNA. The sample has about 73,000 clones on record, roughly 88% of them singletons. 2.5% to 3% of the sample is in the top ten clones.

Whole blood was collected in K2EDTA tubes by collaborating institutions according to the institutions' own protocols. For TCRbeta analysis, collaborators shipped samples in one of three forms: frozen whole blood, isolated PBMCs, or DNA extracted from either of those sample types. The germline V gene (reference sequence) supplies CDR1 SEHNR and CDR2 FQNEAQ. Its CDR3 holds 17 amino acids, cysteine through phenylalanine. Only the CDR3 DNA stays, 51 bases, in frame from base 1. Trimming accounts for 0 bases at V and 5 bases at J, while the number of junction bases matched to no gene is 8. Of note for this clone: Its cognate antigen has yet to be identified. Base qualities were left out, and no much larger clone turns up one base away.

The chain joins TRBV7-9 to TRBJ2-1, with 9 bases in between that match TRBD2. Sequencing was done on a sample of peripheral blood. This receptor was taken from an older man with active or convalescent COVID-19. The DNA reads as follows: TGTGCCAGCAGCTTAGCTAGCGGGGGAGCTCATAACAATGAGCAGTTCTTC. Its protein product is CASSLASGGAHNNEQFF.